This entry describes one T cell receptor beta chain. Its antigen is currently unknown. These data come from a study of T cell responses to AZD1222 COVID-19 vaccine. Study as a whole: Whether given at about 4 or about 12 weeks, second doses were pooled.

The study's findings and limits: Spike-wide vaccine-associated CD4 TCRs dominated at 160-218 and 743-854. Possibly, clonal diversity was underestimated; donors were largely white British and included more females. Repertoires in all cases were sampled only once the peak T cell response had passed.

Using immunoSEQ multiplex PCR, the repertoire was profiled, and TCRdb retains in-frame clones only, with some absent. The data contain 250,000 or so clones, 90% to 95% of them singletons. The CDR3 extends over 13 amino acids. Per the germline V gene, CDR1 is MDHEN and CDR2 is SYDVKM. Trimming pared 2 bases from V and 5 bases from J, leaving 9 bases between. The starting material was peripheral blood, obtained on day 0 of AZD1222 vaccination. V and J are TRBV28 and TRBJ1-2; TRBD1 is a possible D gene (5 bases). The clonotype comes from an adult in good health. CDR3: CASSLGGVYGYTF. DNA of the CDR3: TGTGCCAGCAGTTTAGGGGGGGTTTATGGCTACACCTTC.